This entry lists 4 T cell receptor beta chains sequenced from one sample in a study of identical twins (dated by TCRdb to the mid-2010s). Library generation was performed with 5' RACE. TCRdb names Illumina HiSeq 2000 as the instrument used. The raw public reads went through TCRdb reprocessing: fastp at Q25, MiXCR clone calling, in-frame beta chains kept. One record per CDR3 amino acid sequence lists the most common genes and DNA. The sample table records hundreds of thousands of distinct CDR3 sequences; less than 25% of these occur just once. Of the sample, about 2.9% falls within the top ten clones. The sample also formed part of further work on T cells expressing NK-cell markers.

Material: CD4+ T cells sorted from blood. The receptors here all came from a woman younger than 35 in good health.

The rearrangement links TRBV7-9 to TRBJ2-2; D not certain. Germline V CDR1 and CDR2: SEHNR, FQNEAQ (reference sequence). V gave up 9 bases and J gave up 4 bases, with 15 bases separating them. The CDR3 length is 14 residues. The CDR3 protein is CASQRKGFTGELFF. In DNA, the CDR3 is TGTGCCAGTCAAAGAAAGGGATTCACCGGGGAGCTGTTTTTT.

This clonotype was seen a handful of times. The chain recombines TRBV6-1 with TRBJ1-1; unclear D gene. CDR1 MNHNS and CDR2 SASEGT come from the germline V gene. V gave up 5 bases and J gave up 3 bases, with 7 bases separating them. The CDR3 length is 12 residues. The CDR3 region has the DNA TGTGCCAGCAGTCGCACTGACACTGAAGCTTTCTTT. Residues: CASSRTDTEAFF.

The chain combines TRBV20-1 with TRBJ2-2, with no clear D. With 0 bases removed from V and 1 base from J, the gap between germline ends came to 9 bases. In germline, CDR1 is DFQATT, CDR2 SNEGSKA (reference sequence). There are 15 residues in the CDR3. CDR3 loop: CSAREPGQNTGELFF. DNA for the CDR3: TGCAGTGCTAGAGAGCCCGGCCAGAACACCGGGGAGCTGTTTTTT.

With regard to this clonotype: An end of the junction does not agree with germline; a read error may underlie this. This sequence joins TRBV5-1 and TRBJ2-2; TRBD2 matches at 12 bases. Germline CDR1 SGHRS, CDR2 YFSETQ. The CDR3 has 17 residues. CDR3 region: CASSLLLLAGGTGEPFF. The CDR3 bases are TGCGCCAGCAGCTTGTTGCTACTAGCGGGGGGCACCGGGGAGCCGTTTTTT.